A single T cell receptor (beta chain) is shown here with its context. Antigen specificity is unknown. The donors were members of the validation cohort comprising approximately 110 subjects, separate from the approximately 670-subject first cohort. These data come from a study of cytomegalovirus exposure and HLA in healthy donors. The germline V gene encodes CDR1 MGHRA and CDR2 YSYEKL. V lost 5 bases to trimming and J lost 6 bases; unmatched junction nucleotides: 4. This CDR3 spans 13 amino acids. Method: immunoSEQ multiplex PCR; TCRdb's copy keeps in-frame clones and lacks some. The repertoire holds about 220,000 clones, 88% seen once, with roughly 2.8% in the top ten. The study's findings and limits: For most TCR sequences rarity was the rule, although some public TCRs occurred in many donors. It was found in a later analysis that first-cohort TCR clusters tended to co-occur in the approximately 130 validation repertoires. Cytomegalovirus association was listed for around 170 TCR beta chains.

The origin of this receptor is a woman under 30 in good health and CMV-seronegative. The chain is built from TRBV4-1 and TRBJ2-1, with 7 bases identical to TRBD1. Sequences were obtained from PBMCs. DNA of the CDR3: TGCGCCAGCAGCGACAGGGTCATCAATGAGCAGTTCTTC. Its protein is CASSDRVINEQFF.